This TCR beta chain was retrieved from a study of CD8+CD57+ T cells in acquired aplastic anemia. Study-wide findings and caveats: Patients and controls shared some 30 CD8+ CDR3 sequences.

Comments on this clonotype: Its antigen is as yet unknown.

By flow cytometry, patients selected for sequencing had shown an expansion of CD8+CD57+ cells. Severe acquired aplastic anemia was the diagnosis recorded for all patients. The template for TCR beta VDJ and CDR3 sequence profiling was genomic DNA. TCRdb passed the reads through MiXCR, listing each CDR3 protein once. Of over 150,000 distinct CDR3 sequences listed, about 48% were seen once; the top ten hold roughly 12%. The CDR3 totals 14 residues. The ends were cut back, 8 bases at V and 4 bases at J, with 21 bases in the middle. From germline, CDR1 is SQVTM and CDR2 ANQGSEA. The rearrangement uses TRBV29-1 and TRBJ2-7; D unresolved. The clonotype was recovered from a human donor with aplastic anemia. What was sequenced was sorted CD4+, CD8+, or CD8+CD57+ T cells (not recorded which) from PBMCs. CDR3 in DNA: TGCAGCAGCCAAGCACCCCTGGAGAGTTACGAGCAGTACTTC. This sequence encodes CSSQAPLESYEQYF.